These T cell receptor beta chains were read from a single sample in a study of cytomegalovirus exposure and HLA in healthy donors. TCRdb's copy holds only in-frame clones and misses some; the assay was immunoSEQ multiplex PCR. The sample has roughly 150,000 clones, about 74% seen once; the top ten hold 2.5% to 4%. Sequencing was carried out using PBMCs. These receptors were taken from a man in his forties or fifties in good health and CMV-seronegative. The CDR3 runs from the conserved cysteine through the conserved F or W. D genes are given only for firm matches. Clone size, where shown, is once, few, many, or a class for clones that have expanded.

J gene	D gene	V gene	clone size	CDR3 protein	CDR3 DNA
TRBJ2-2	.	TRBV11-2	.	CASSLELSGELFF	TGTGCCAGCAGCCTGGAGTTAAGCGGGGAGCTGTTTTTT
TRBJ1-2	.	TRBV7-9	.	CASSRGDYGYTF	TGTGCCAGCTCTCGGGGGGACTATGGCTACACCTTC
TRBJ1-1	.	TRBV10-2	few	CASSDHGGRTEAFF	TGCGCCAGCAGTGACCACGGGGGGAGAACTGAAGCTTTCTTT
TRBJ1-5	TRBD1	TRBV7-8	.	CASSLRAGTGGYSNQPQHF	TGTGCCAGCAGCCTACGGGCCGGGACAGGGGGCTATAGCAATCAGCCCCAGCATTTT
TRBJ2-3	TRBD1	TRBV19	.	CASRDRARDTQYF	TGTGCCAGTCGGGACAGGGCAAGGGATACGCAGTATTTT
TRBJ2-7	.	TRBV29-1	.	CSVKYPDRPSYEQYF	TGCAGCGTAAAATACCCCGACAGGCCCTCCTACGAGCAGTACTTC
TRBJ1-5	.	TRBV28	few	CASSLTGSSDQPQHF	TGTGCCAGCAGCCTAACCGGGTCCTCCGATCAGCCCCAGCATTTT
TRBJ2-4	.	TRBV6-5	.	CASSGRSYTNIQYF	TGTGCCAGTAGCGGCCGGAGTTACACAAACATTCAGTACTTC
TRBJ2-2	.	TRBV18	.	CASSPLASVRGLTGELFF	TGTGCCAGCTCACCACTAGCCTCTGTCCGCGGCCTGACCGGGGAGCTGTTTTTT
TRBJ2-1	.	TRBV19	.	CASSLLRAPNNEQFF	TGTGCCAGTAGCCTCCTGAGGGCCCCGAACAATGAGCAGTTCTTC
TRBJ2-4	TRBD1	TRBV30	.	CAWGQGRDKNIQYF	TGTGCCTGGGGACAGGGGAGGGACAAAAACATTCAGTACTTC
TRBJ2-6	.	TRBV29-1	.	CSGRQTGPPGANVLTF	TGCAGCGGCAGACAGACGGGTCCTCCCGGGGCCAACGTCCTGACTTTC
TRBJ1-1	.	TRBV6-5	.	CASSYGGGIDTEAFF	TGTGCCAGCAGTTACGGGGGGGGAATTGACACTGAAGCTTTCTTT
TRBJ1-1	.	TRBV4-1	.	CASSPRGGKNTEAFF	TGCGCCAGCAGCCCTCGTGGGGGGAAGAACACTGAAGCTTTCTTT
TRBJ2-3	.	TRBV5-1	.	CASSFWAHTDTQYF	TGCGCCAGCAGCTTTTGGGCACACACAGATACGCAGTATTTT
TRBJ2-7	TRBD2	TRBV19	.	CASSPPGLDSSEQYF	TGTGCCAGTAGCCCGCCGGGACTAGACAGTTCCGAGCAGTACTTC
TRBJ2-3	.	TRBV7-9	few	CASSSRLETTDTQYF	TGTGCCAGCAGCTCTCGACTAGAGACCACAGATACGCAGTATTTT
TRBJ1-5	.	TRBV30	once	CAWAAGTTNQPQHF	TGTGCCTGGGCCGCCGGGACAACCAATCAGCCCCAGCATTTT
TRBJ2-7	.	TRBV18	few	CASSRGASTYEQYF	TGTGCCAGCTCCCGGGGGGCCTCGACCTACGAGCAGTACTTC
TRBJ2-7	TRBD1	TRBV5-1	.	CASSLTTGGRTYEQYF	TGCGCCAGCAGCCTCACCACAGGGGGTAGGACCTACGAGCAGTACTTC
TRBJ1-4	.	TRBV11-2	.	CASPVAARETNEKLFF	TGTGCCAGCCCCGTCGCTGCCCGAGAGACTAATGAAAAACTGTTTTTT
TRBJ1-2	.	TRBV6-5	.	CASSLKWRGYGYTF	TGTGCCAGCAGTCTTAAGTGGAGGGGCTATGGCTACACCTTC
TRBJ1-6	TRBD1	TRBV7-6	.	CASSPGQANSPLHF	TGTGCCAGCAGCCCTGGACAGGCCAATTCACCCCTCCACTTT
TRBJ2-1	.	TRBV19	.	CASSIGVSGNEQFF	TGTGCCAGTAGTATAGGGGTGTCGGGCAATGAGCAGTTCTTC
TRBJ1-5	TRBD1	TRBV5-5	.	CASGTGSNQPQHF	TGTGCCAGCGGGACAGGGTCCAATCAGCCCCAGCATTTT
TRBJ1-1	.	TRBV19	.	CASSIDPEGPRSAFF	TGTGCCAGTAGTATAGATCCCGAGGGTCCACGGTCAGCTTTCTTT
TRBJ2-5	.	TRBV15	.	CATRDFQGGPGTQYF	TGTGCCACCAGAGATTTCCAGGGAGGCCCTGGGACCCAGTACTTC
TRBJ1-2	.	TRBV30	few	CAWSVHRGAGYTF	TGTGCCTGGAGTGTACATCGGGGTGCGGGCTACACCTTC
TRBJ2-1	.	TRBV18	.	CASSPGGSPYNEQFF	TGTGCCAGCTCACCGGGGGGATCCCCCTACAATGAGCAGTTCTTC
TRBJ1-2	.	TRBV4-2	once	CASSQGQVGYTF	TGTGCCAGCAGCCAAGGACAGGTCGGCTACACCTTC
TRBJ2-5	TRBD1	TRBV7-3	.	CASSPQGEKETQYF	TGTGCCAGCAGCCCCCAGGGGGAAAAAGAGACCCAGTACTTC
TRBJ2-3	.	TRBV2	.	CASSVPDPTGLDTQYF	TGTGCCAGCAGTGTTCCAGACCCCACCGGACTAGATACGCAGTATTTT
TRBJ2-7	TRBD1	TRBV5-1	.	CASSSGTGSHEQYF	TGCGCCAGCAGCTCCGGGACAGGGTCCCACGAGCAGTACTTC
TRBJ1-5	.	TRBV18	few	CASSPYTPGQPQHF	TGTGCCAGCTCACCATACACTCCGGGTCAGCCCCAGCATTTT
TRBJ2-6	TRBD1	TRBV5-1	.	CASSLAGQGISGANVLTF	TGCGCCAGCAGCTTAGCGGGACAGGGCATCTCTGGGGCCAACGTCCTGACTTTC
TRBJ2-7	.	TRBV27	.	CASSLSPYYEQYF	TGTGCCAGCAGTTTATCTCCGTACTACGAGCAGTACTTC
TRBJ1-5	.	TRBV27	few	CASSSIVSGQGGQPQHF	TGTGCCAGCAGTTCTATAGTATCCGGGCAGGGCGGTCAGCCCCAGCATTTT
TRBJ2-3	.	TRBV2	.	CASTRSGTDTQYF	TGTGCCAGCACCCGATCCGGGACAGATACGCAGTATTTT
TRBJ2-7	TRBD1	TRBV27	.	CASGYRGQGEQYF	TGTGCCAGCGGATACAGGGGGCAAGGCGAGCAGTACTTC
TRBJ1-5	.	TRBV19	few	CASPFPGASNQPQHF	TGTGCCTCACCTTTCCCCGGAGCTAGCAATCAGCCCCAGCATTTT
TRBJ2-1	TRBD1	TRBV19	.	CASSIGTGGHNEQFF	TGTGCCAGTAGTATCGGGACAGGGGGCCACAATGAGCAGTTCTTC
TRBJ2-3	.	TRBV5-4	.	CASSRTEMGTDTQYF	TGTGCCAGCAGCCGGACAGAAATGGGCACAGATACGCAGTATTTT
TRBJ1-5	.	TRBV5-4	once	CASSLDGQLSNQPQHF	TGTGCCAGCAGCTTGGACGGACAGCTTAGCAATCAGCCCCAGCATTTT
TRBJ1-6	.	TRBV6-6	.	CAISFDSENSPLHF	TGTGCCATCTCCTTCGACAGCGAGAATTCACCCCTCCACTTT
TRBJ1-1	.	TRBV5-3	.	CARSPRALNTEAFF	TGTGCCAGAAGCCCCAGGGCGTTGAACACTGAAGCTTTCTTT
TRBJ2-3	TRBD1	TRBV5-1	.	CASSLEFPRGRTDTQYF	TGCGCCAGCAGCTTGGAGTTCCCCAGGGGGCGCACAGATACGCAGTATTTT
TRBJ2-1	.	TRBV6-1	few	CASTDSPSSYNEQFF	TGTGCCAGCACCGACAGCCCCAGCTCCTACAATGAGCAGTTCTTC
TRBJ2-3	TRBD2	TRBV7-3	.	CASSLSGGSTDTQYF	TGTGCCAGCAGCCTTAGCGGGGGGAGCACAGATACGCAGTATTTT
TRBJ1-1	TRBD1	TRBV18	.	CASSPAIGPGQAGAFF	TGTGCCAGCTCACCAGCCATTGGACCGGGACAGGCCGGAGCTTTCTTT
TRBJ1-1	TRBD1	TRBV25-1	.	CASGGQGSGMNTEAFF	TGTGCCAGCGGGGGACAGGGATCGGGGATGAACACTGAAGCTTTCTTT
TRBJ1-4	.	TRBV9	.	CASSGGQGFTLGEKLFF	TGTGCCAGCAGCGGAGGCCAGGGGTTTACTTTGGGGGAAAAACTGTTTTTT
TRBJ2-5	.	TRBV30	few	CAWSRTFQETQYF	TGTGCCTGGAGTCGGACTTTCCAAGAGACCCAGTACTTC